This T cell receptor beta chain was recorded in a study of T cell responses to AZD1222 COVID-19 vaccine. Measured with immunoSEQ multiplex PCR; TCRdb has only the in-frame clones, and not every one. The top ten clones hold 44% of a sample with 90,000 to 140,000 clones, roughly 89% of them seen once. Trimming removed 4 bases from V and 2 bases from J, with 7 bases in between. The CDR3 runs to 12 residues. Germline V gene data show CDR1 as SQVTM and CDR2 as ANQGSEA. About this clone itself: As yet, its antigen is unknown.

Second-dose groups at about 4 or about 12 weeks were pooled. Study-wide results and limits: As reported, nearly half of all spike-specific TCRs target variant regions that are unmutated. Only six or seven AZD1222 recipients tested seropositive at baseline.

This TCR was recovered from an adult who received the AZD1222 COVID-19 vaccine. V is TRBV29-1 and J is TRBJ2-3; D remains ambiguous. Sequenced here: peripheral blood, sampled 28 days after the second AZD1222 dose. CDR3 bases: TGCAGCGTTGTAGTAGTCACAGATACGCAGTATTTT. It yields the protein CSVVVVTDTQYF.